This T cell receptor beta chain derives from a study of shared clonotypes between healthy human individuals (dated by TCRdb to 2019 to 2021). Describing the broader study: A few men and two women, aged 18 to 49 years, made up the cohort. For each donor, CD4 naive and CD4 memory were each run on three plates, CD8 naive on two plates, and CD8 memory on one plate. To estimate repertoire size and how much clonotypes are shared between individuals, the study performed deep sequencing of blood TCR repertoires from five healthy adults. Different laboratories and diverse techniques were used to prepare libraries and sequence TCR repertoires, to increase sequencing depth and limit assay-specific biases. Between about 0.9 and 10 billion PBMCs per donor were obtained by leukapheresis. General findings and caveats noted by the study authors: Because the study included a small number of donors, the genetic and exposure-history diversity represented was limited. Sharing across a few donors was observed for roughly 5% of naive CD4, 3% to 4% of naive CD8, roughly 2.3% of memory CD4, and around 0.42% of memory CD8 clonotypes. Sampling was restricted to blood, and TCR repertoires in tissue are likely to differ from TCR repertoires in blood. Higher generation probabilities were observed for clonotypes shared by all four sorted-subset donors than for non-shared clonotypes. Based on pairwise subsampling, the degree of clonotype sharing among donors was expected to be affected by sequencing depth. Even with the large sequencing depth, rarefaction of the sorted-subset datasets indicated that sequencing was incomplete. Larger estimated clonotype richness was generally found for naive subsets than for memory subsets.

With regard to this clone: Its antigen remains unidentified. The input lacks base qualities; no much larger clone sits a single base away.

CD8 naive samples consisted of CD45RO-negative cells that were positively selected for CCR7, yielding a CD45RA+CCR7+ population without TemRA cells. Healthy HIV-negative adults with no recently reported acute infections or vaccinations were included as donors. Every donor was a Caucasian adult living in Nashville, Tennessee, USA. After blood collection by leukapheresis, PBMCs were isolated using Ficoll-Histopaque density gradient centrifugation and then cryopreserved in the vapor phase of liquid nitrogen. Purity and quantity of every magnetically sorted T cell population were checked by analytical flow cytometry. Genomic DNA was isolated from each sorted fraction and quantified by UV absorbance on a Nanodrop 2000c. V loses 0 bases of germline sequence and J loses 2 bases, and the interval between the two ends is 19 bases. Reading the germline V gene gives CDR1 ENHRY and CDR2 SYGVKD. The CDR3 spans 18 residues, from the cysteine through the phenylalanine. Just the 54-base CDR3 DNA is kept, in frame starting at base 1.

TCR CDR3 regions were amplified from genomic DNA by multiplex PCR using the deep immunoSEQ assay. Extracted genomic DNA from each cell subset was distributed evenly across all wells of several immunoSEQ 96-well plates, and each plate was treated as a replicate. Each replicate PCR for sorted subsets received approximately 200 ng genomic DNA, equal to some 32,000 T cell genomes. Purified libraries were quantified with a Qubit 3.0 fluorometer, sized on a Bioanalyzer 2100, and re-quantified with the KAPA Library Quantification kit. Every immunoSEQ 96-well plate was sequenced on a dedicated single-read 150-cycle Illumina NextSeq 550 flow cell. The paper's processing steps were these. Because the immunoSEQ output held only junctional sequences and lacked quality scores, the filtering could not match the filtering applied to full-length reads. Sequences were annotated with PyIR, a Python wrapper for IgBLAST v1.9, and V/J genes and CDR3 were assigned using IMGT germline references. Reads were removed for weak V/J assignments (E-value above 1e-6), missing CDR3, stop codons, out-of-frame junctions, or ambiguous translated residues. A V3J clonotype was defined by an identical inferred V gene, J gene, and CDR3 amino acid sequence. Percentage overlap between repertoires was calculated by dividing the number of shared unique clonotypes by the size of the smaller repertoire. RTK rarefaction, the Chao1 estimator, and Recon v2.1 estimates of unobserved clonotypes were used to assess repertoire richness. Generation probabilities for all TCRbeta clonotypes obtained by the gDNA method from a handful of donors were computed using OLGA. TCRdb stores this immuneACCESS table with in-frame sequences only. Part of the clones is absent; in the studies checked, under half of the shortfall reflects unresolved V genes, and no reason is known for the rest. The D gene and trimming were derived from the DNA, and the V and J assignments and clone size from that table. A total of around 1.9 million clones appear in this sample, roughly 91% of them only once. Around 1.7% of the sample is held by the ten biggest clonotypes.

In this chain, TRBV10-3 is recombined with TRBJ1-2, with no reliable assignment of the D segment. The source material was naive CD8+ T cells from PBMCs. The sample's cell subset or site label is to be understood as: CD45RA+CCR7+. The TCR originated in a man between 18 and 29 years old in good health. Some clones in this sample may be carry-over from other donors' samples. This receptor carries the CDR3 CAISESGSDPDPNYGYTF. The nucleotide sequence reads TGTGCCATCAGTGAGTCGGGATCGGATCCAGACCCAAACTATGGCTACACCTTC.